Below, 28 T cell receptor beta chains from the same sample are listed, as sequenced in a study of shared clonotypes between healthy human individuals. Generated by immunoSEQ multiplex PCR, the TCRdb table keeps only in-frame clones and is missing some. This repertoire shows millions of clones, 85% to 95% found once; its top ten account for around 0.4%. Sequences were obtained from naive CD4+ T cells from PBMCs. As to subset: CD45RA+ positively selected. All receptors come from a man aged 18-30 years in good health. Some clones in this sample may be carry-over from other donors' samples.

The rearrangement links TRBV7-2 to TRBJ2-2, with 9 bases lining up with TRBD1. Germline V lookup: CDR1 SGHTA, CDR2 FQGNSA. There are 15 residues in the CDR3. The V and J ends lost 5 bases and 1 base, in that order; junction bases with no gene match: 2. CDR3 protein: CASSLDRGNTGELFF. The CDR3, as DNA: TGTGCCAGCAGCCTGGACAGGGGGAACACCGGGGAGCTGTTTTTT. Full variable domain (missing parts from reference TRBV7-2 and TRBJ2-2): GAGVSQSPSNKVTEKGKDVELRCDPISGHTALYWYRQSLGQGLEFLIYFQGNSAPDKSGLPSDRFSAERTGGSVSTLTIQRTQQEDSAVYLCASSLDRGNTGELFFGEGSRLTVL.

The rearrangement links TRBV28 to TRBJ2-4; the D call may be TRBD1 or TRBD2 (5 bases each). Per the germline V gene, CDR1 is MDHEN and CDR2 is SYDVKM. V lost 4 bases to trimming and J lost 8 bases, with 18 bases between them. CDR3 length: 15 amino acids. The CDR3 nucleotides are TGTGCCAGCAGTTCCCTAACCGGGACGAGAGACATTCAGTACTTC. Its protein product is CASSSLTGTRDIQYF. The entire variable domain, with the rest obtained from reference TRBV28 and TRBJ2-4, is as follows: DVKVTQSSRYLVKRTGEKVFLECVQDMDHENMFWYRQDPGLGLRLIYFSYDVKMKEKGDIPEGYSVSREKKERFSLILESASTNQTSMYLCASSSLTGTRDIQYFGAGTRLSVL.

The chain carries TRBV21-1 and TRBJ1-1. TRBV21-1 is deemed a pseudogene. This CDR3 has 18 amino acids. The CDR3 protein is CASSPSTFWTGLNTEAFF. The CDR3 bases are TGTGCCAGCAGCCCCTCTACCTTTTGGACGGGGCTGAACACTGAAGCTTTCTTT.

The V and J genes are TRBV5-4 and TRBJ2-7; no reliable D call. This CDR3 comprises 15 residues. Trimming shortened V by 4 bases and J by 4 bases, and 18 bases separated the two germline ends. Germline values: CDR1 SGHNT, CDR2 YYREEE (reference sequence). DNA for the CDR3: TGTGCCAGCAGCCCCACCCCGGAAAACTCGTACGAGCAGTACTTC. Protein product: CASSPTPENSYEQYF. Full variable domain (rest looked up from reference TRBV5-4 and TRBJ2-7): ETGVTQSPTHLIKTRGQQVTLRCSSQSGHNTVSWYQQALGQGPQFIFQYYREEENGRGNFPPRFSGLQFPNYSSELNVNALELDDSALYLCASSPTPENSYEQYFGPGTRLTVT.

The gene calls are TRBV25-1 and TRBJ2-2; 10 bases align to TRBD1. This CDR3 is built from 14 residues. V trimming: 6 bases; J trimming: 4 bases; junction bases outside the gene matches: 2. Germline-derived CDR1 and CDR2 are MGHDK and SYGVNS. The CDR3 DNA sequence: TGTGCCAGCAGGCGGACAGGGGGCACCGGGGAGCTGTTTTTT. It specifies CASRRTGGTGELFF.

This clone was seen just once. The chain links TRBV6-1 to TRBJ1-1; D remains unclear. The ends were cut back, 5 bases at V and 4 bases at J, with 17 bases in the middle. CDR1 MNHNS and CDR2 SASEGT come from the germline V gene. CDR3 length equals 15 residues. This CDR3 is CASSLLIPRGTEAFF. CDR3 DNA sequence: TGTGCCAGCAGTCTTCTTATTCCTCGGGGCACTGAAGCTTTCTTT.

The V and J genes are TRBV29-1 and TRBJ1-1, with a possible D match to TRBD1 (6 bases). Germline loops: CDR1 SQVTM, CDR2 ANQGSEA. The CDR3 spans 13 residues. V lost 0 bases to trimming and J lost 6 bases, with 11 bases between them. The CDR3 is CSVEETGFSEAFF. The CDR3 region has the DNA TGCAGCGTTGAAGAAACAGGGTTTTCTGAAGCTTTCTTT.

The V call is TRBV7-6, the J call TRBJ2-1, with 8 bases aligning to TRBD2. Germline CDR1 SGHVS, CDR2 FNYEAQ. J gave up 0 bases and V 5 bases, and 12 bases lay outside the gene matches. The CDR3 is 18 residues long. The CDR3: CASSRLPTAGGSYNEQFF. The CDR3 DNA sequence: TGTGCCAGCAGCCGGCTACCCACGGCGGGGGGCTCCTACAATGAGCAGTTCTTC.

The chain carries TRBV28 and TRBJ2-7; no reliable D call. The J call may be in error: the DNA end matches TRBJ2-5 better. The CDR3 is 11 amino acids. The germline gives CDR1 MDHEN, CDR2 SYDVKM. The CDR3 sequence is CASSNTGTQYF. The CDR3 region has the DNA TGTGCCAGCAGCAACACCGGGACCCAGTACTTC.

The rearrangement links TRBV29-1 to TRBJ2-7; 9 bases match TRBD1. The germline CDR1 and CDR2 sequences are SQVTM and ANQGSEA. The CDR3 length is 12 residues. V was clipped by 7 bases and J by 3 bases; unmatched bases: 4. The CDR3 is CSGGQGLYEQYF. CDR3 nucleotide sequence: TGCAGCGGCGGACAGGGGCTCTACGAGCAGTACTTC.

The J gene is TRBJ1-4, the V gene TRBV6-1; 7 nucleotides line up with TRBD1. Per germline, CDR1 MNHNS and CDR2 SASEGT. Unmatched junction bases numbered 6, after V lost 6 bases and J lost 5 bases. CDR3 size: 14 residues. This chain's CDR3 is CASRAWDSNEKLFF. CDR3 DNA sequence: TGTGCCAGCAGAGCCTGGGACAGCAATGAAAAACTGTTTTTT.

A remark on this clone: The same CDR3 arises from other DNA sequences in this sample as well. The chain is built from TRBV20-1 and TRBJ1-2; D gene unclear. V lost 6 bases and J 5 bases, leaving 7 bases between the germline ends. This CDR3 is built from 10 residues. Germline values: CDR1 DFQATT, CDR2 SNEGSKA (reference sequence). The CDR3 coding sequence is TGCAGTGCGTGGGATTATGGCTACACCTTC. It codes for CSAWDYGYTF.

This chain uses TRBV5-1 with TRBJ2-7; possibly TRBD1 for D (5 bases). Looked up from germline, CDR1 is SGHRS and CDR2 is YFSETQ. Trimming took off 0 bases at V and 1 base at J, with 11 bases between the two ends. CDR3 length: 15 residues. CDR3 nucleotide sequence: TGCGCCAGCAGCTTGGTCCAGGGAAGATCCTACGAGCAGTACTTC. This sequence encodes CASSLVQGRSYEQYF.

The V call is TRBV5-1, the J call TRBJ2-5; D may be TRBD1 (5 bases). The CDR3 contains 15 residues. CDR1 SGHRS and CDR2 YFSETQ come from the germline V gene. With 6 bases removed from V and 4 bases from J, the gap between germline ends came to 19 bases. The CDR3 protein is CASTLMSIQGETQYF. The CDR3, as DNA: TGCGCCAGCACCCTAATGAGCATCCAGGGAGAGACCCAGTACTTC.

Comments on this clone: Other nucleotide sequences in the sample specify the same CDR3. This chain links TRBV2 with TRBJ2-3, with TRBD1 matching over 9 bases. The CDR3 is 15 residues long. V dropped 6 bases and J dropped 0; count of bases not matched to a gene: 4. Germline V gene data show CDR1 as SNHLY and CDR2 as FYNNEI. The CDR3 coding sequence is TGTGCCAGCAGCGGAGGACAGGGGAGCACAGATACGCAGTATTTT. This gives the protein CASSGGQGSTDTQYF.

V usage is TRBV2 and J usage is TRBJ2-5, with 7 positions matching TRBD2. Germline trimming cut 6 bases from V and 4 bases from J; bases unmatched to any gene: 14. The CDR3 has 16 residues. Germline CDR1 reads SNHLY; CDR2 reads FYNNEI. The CDR3, as DNA: TGTGCCAGCAGCGAATTGGGGCTAGCGGTAGGAGAGACCCAGTACTTC. This translates into CASSELGLAVGETQYF.

The V and J genes are TRBV6-6 and TRBJ1-1; possibly TRBD1 for D (5 bases). This CDR3 is 14 amino acids long. Germline CDR1 is MNHNY and CDR2 is SVGAGI (reference sequence). V was clipped by 9 bases and J by 3 bases, with 17 bases between them. The CDR3 loop is CASLLTTGDTEAFF. In DNA, the CDR3 is TGTGCCAGTCTACTGACAACAGGAGACACTGAAGCTTTCTTT.

Worth noting for this clone: The sample has other DNA sequences that encode this CDR3 too. The chain links TRBV29-1 to TRBJ1-1; D is perhaps TRBD1 (6 bases). Deletions cut 4 bases from V and 1 base from J, with 7 bases between. Per the germline V gene, CDR1 is SQVTM and CDR2 is ANQGSEA. The CDR3 sequence is 12 residues long. CDR3 bases: TGCAGCGTTGGGACAGCGAACACTGAAGCTTTCTTT. It encodes CSVGTANTEAFF. Combining the CDR3 with reference TRBV29-1 and TRBJ1-1 gives the whole variable domain SAVISQKPSRDICQRGTSLTIQCQVDSQVTMMFWYRQQPGQSLTLIATANQGSEATYESGFVIDKFPISRPNLTFSTLTVSNMSPEDSSIYLCSVGTANTEAFFGQGTRLTVV.

The chain links TRBV7-2 to TRBJ2-3; D is undetermined. Germline-derived CDR1 and CDR2 are SGHTA and FQGNSA. V dropped 1 base and J dropped 2 bases, with 10 bases sitting between them. There are 15 residues in the CDR3. CDR3 amino acids: CASSLGLDPTDTQYF. The CDR3 nucleotides are TGTGCCAGCAGCTTAGGGTTAGATCCCACAGATACGCAGTATTTT.

CDR3 bases: TGTGCCAGCCGGCCCGGTCACAATCAGCCCCAGCATTTT. Its translation: CASRPGHNQPQHF. The rearrangement uses TRBV28 and TRBJ1-5; D uncertain. Trimming took 8 bases from V and 3 from J, leaving 11 bases between them. Germline CDR1 MDHEN, CDR2 SYDVKM. This CDR3 has 13 residues.

The CDR3 DNA reads as TGTGCCAGCAGTTTATGGAGACTAGCGGGAGACAACACCGGGGAGCTGTTTTTT. Protein product: CASSLWRLAGDNTGELFF. The chain has TRBV28 and TRBJ2-2, with 12 bases aligning to TRBD2. CDR1 is MDHEN, CDR2 SYDVKM, per germline. The CDR3 has 18 amino acids. After removal of 0 bases from V and 2 bases from J, the junction contained 4 bases not matched to a gene.

CDR3 sequence reads: CASSPPRVGEQFF. The CDR3 DNA reads as TGTGCCAGCTCACCGCCCCGGGTGGGTGAGCAGTTCTTC. This sequence joins TRBV18 and TRBJ2-1; D gene ambiguous. V lost 3 bases and J lost 9, with 12 bases in between. The CDR3 has 13 residues. Germline CDR1 KGHSH, CDR2 LQKENI.

This clone was counted a few times. This chain connects TRBV6-5 to TRBJ1-1; 9 positions agree with TRBD1. V was clipped by 7 bases and J by 6 bases; unmatched bases: 3. The CDR3 has 12 residues. Germline CDR1 MNHEY, CDR2 SVGAGI. DNA of the CDR3: TGTGCCAGCACCAGGACAGGGGCTGAAGCTTTCTTT. Translation gives CASTRTGAEAFF.

This clone was observed a single time. V and J are TRBV29-1 and TRBJ2-1; D perhaps matches TRBD2 (5 bases). Trimming shortened V by 8 bases and J by 7 bases, and 18 bases separated the two germline ends. The germline V gene encodes CDR1 SQVTM and CDR2 ANQGSEA. The CDR3 is 13 residues long. CDR3 protein: CSTVAWEPNEQFF. The CDR3 nucleotides are TGCAGCACAGTCGCGTGGGAGCCAAATGAGCAGTTCTTC.

The chain employs TRBV7-2 and TRBJ1-4; D gene uncertain. Trimming took 1 base from V and 0 from J, leaving 6 bases between them. The CDR3 covers 15 residues. Germline CDR1 SGHTA, CDR2 FQGNSA. The CDR3 loop reads CASSLGSATNEKLFF. The CDR3 region has the DNA TGTGCCAGCAGCTTAGGGTCTGCAACTAATGAAAAACTGTTTTTT.

With respect to this clone: Other DNA sequences in the sample encode the same CDR3. The rearrangement links TRBV10-3 to TRBJ2-1; 8 nucleotides agree with TRBD1. Trimming removed 3 bases from V and 4 bases from J; junction bases left unmatched: 5. Per germline, CDR1 ENHRY and CDR2 SYGVKD. The CDR3 has 15 amino acids. This CDR3 is CAISDAGTGYNEQFF. The CDR3 DNA reads as TGTGCCATCAGTGACGCCGGGACAGGATACAATGAGCAGTTCTTC.

The J gene is TRBJ1-4, the V gene TRBV15; D possibly corresponds to TRBD1 (5 bases). CDR3 length: 13 amino acids. Trimming cost V 4 bases and J 8 bases, with 11 bases left between them. Germline CDR1 and CDR2: LNHNV and YYDKDF (reference sequence). The CDR3 DNA follows: TGTGCCACCAGCACGGGACTCTGGGAAAAACTGTTTTTT. It translates to CATSTGLWEKLFF.

The chain is built from TRBV7-2 and TRBJ2-1, with D unclear. CDR3 size: 13 residues. V lost 0 bases and J 10 bases, leaving 10 bases between the germline ends. CDR1 SGHTA and CDR2 FQGNSA come from the germline V gene. This chain's CDR3 is CASSLAVDREQFF. CDR3 DNA: TGTGCCAGCAGCTTAGCGGTGGATAGGGAGCAGTTCTTC.